This TCR beta chain was captured by sequencing in a study of cytomegalovirus exposure and HLA in healthy donors. Study-level results: Certain indistinguishable V segments, among them TRBV6-2 and TRBV6-3, were excluded. Overall, around 150 TCR beta chains were annotated as cytomegalovirus-associated. Trimming of TCR beta V- and J-genes showed a link, identified in a later analysis, to a missense DCLRE1C variant.

A remark on this clone: What it binds is unknown.

Germline V gene sequence: CDR1 ENHRY, CDR2 SYGVKD. V lost 2 bases, J lost 6 bases, and 7 bases stayed unmatched. The CDR3 runs 17 residues. PCR amplification relied on 60 Vbeta primers (plus 13 Jbeta primers). Measured with immunoSEQ multiplex PCR; TCRdb has only the in-frame clones, and not every one. The profile shows some 190,000 clones, around 81% of them singletons. The rearrangement uses TRBV10-3 and TRBJ2-3, with TRBD2 identical over 14 bases. The clonotype was recovered from a man between 18 and 35 years old in good health and CMV-seronegative. Sequencing was done on a sample of PBMCs. Here the CDR3 reads CAISERLAGGPSDTQYF. CDR3 DNA sequence: TGTGCCATCAGTGAGAGACTAGCGGGGGGGCCCTCGGATACGCAGTATTTT.